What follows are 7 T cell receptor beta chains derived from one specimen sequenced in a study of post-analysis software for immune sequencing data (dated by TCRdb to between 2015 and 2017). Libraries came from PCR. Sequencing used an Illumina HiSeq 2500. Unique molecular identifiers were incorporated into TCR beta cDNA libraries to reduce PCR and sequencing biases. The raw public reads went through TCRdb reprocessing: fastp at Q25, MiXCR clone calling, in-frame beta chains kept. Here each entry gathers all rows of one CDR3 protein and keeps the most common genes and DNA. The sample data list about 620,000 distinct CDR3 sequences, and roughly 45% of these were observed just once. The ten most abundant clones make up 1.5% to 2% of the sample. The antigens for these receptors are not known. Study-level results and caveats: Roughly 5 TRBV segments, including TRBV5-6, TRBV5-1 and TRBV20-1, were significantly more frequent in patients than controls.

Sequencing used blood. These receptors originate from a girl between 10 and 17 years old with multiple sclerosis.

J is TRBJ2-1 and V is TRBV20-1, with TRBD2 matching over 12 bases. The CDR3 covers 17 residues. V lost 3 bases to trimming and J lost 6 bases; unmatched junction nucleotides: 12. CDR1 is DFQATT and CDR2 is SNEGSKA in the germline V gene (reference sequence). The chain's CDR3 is CSARGYGTSGFSNEQFF. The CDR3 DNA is TGCAGTGCTAGGGGATATGGGACTAGCGGGTTCTCCAATGAGCAGTTCTTC.

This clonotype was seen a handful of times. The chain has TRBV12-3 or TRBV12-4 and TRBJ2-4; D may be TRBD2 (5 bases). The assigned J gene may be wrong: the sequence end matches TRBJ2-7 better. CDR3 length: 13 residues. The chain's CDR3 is CASSPPDYYEQYF. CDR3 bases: TGTGCCAGCAGTCCACCTGACTACTACGAGCAGTACTTC.

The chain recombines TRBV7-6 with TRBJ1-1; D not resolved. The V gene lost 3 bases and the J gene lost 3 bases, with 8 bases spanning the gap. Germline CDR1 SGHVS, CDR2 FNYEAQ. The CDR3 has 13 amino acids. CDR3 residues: CASSFRVDTEAFF. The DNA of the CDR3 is TGTGCCAGCAGCTTTCGGGTGGACACTGAAGCTTTCTTT.

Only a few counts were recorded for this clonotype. CDR3 sequence: CSVAQGGGANVLTF. CDR3 in DNA: TGCAGCGTCGCCCAGGGAGGAGGGGCCAACGTCCTGACTTTC. The V gene is TRBV29-1, the J gene TRBJ2-6, with a possible D match to TRBD2 (6 bases). Germline lookup yields CDR1 SQVTM and CDR2 ANQGSEA. V was shortened by 6 bases and J by 4 bases, with 13 bases between the two germline ends. The CDR3 totals 14 residues.

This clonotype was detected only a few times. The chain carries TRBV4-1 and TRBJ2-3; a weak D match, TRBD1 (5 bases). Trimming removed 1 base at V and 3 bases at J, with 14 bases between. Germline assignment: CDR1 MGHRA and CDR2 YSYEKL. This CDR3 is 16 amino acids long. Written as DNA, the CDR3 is TGCGCCAGCAGCCAAGTTAGACAGTTGGGGACAGATACGCAGTATTTT. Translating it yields CASSQVRQLGTDTQYF.

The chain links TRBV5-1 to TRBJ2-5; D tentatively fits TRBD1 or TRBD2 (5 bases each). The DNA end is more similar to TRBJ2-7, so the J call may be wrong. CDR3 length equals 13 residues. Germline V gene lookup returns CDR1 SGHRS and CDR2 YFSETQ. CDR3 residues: CASSFRDVYEQYF. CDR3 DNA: TGCGCCAGCAGCTTCCGGGACGTATACGAGCAGTACTTC.

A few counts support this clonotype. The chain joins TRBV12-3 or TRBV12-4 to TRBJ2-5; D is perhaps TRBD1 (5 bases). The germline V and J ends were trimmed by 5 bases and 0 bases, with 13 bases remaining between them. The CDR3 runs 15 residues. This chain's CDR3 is CASSKSDRNQETQYF. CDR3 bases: TGTGCCAGCAGTAAAAGCGACAGAAACCAAGAGACCCAGTACTTC.